The clone carrying this T cell receptor beta chain was picked up a small number of times. Its antigen is still unknown. The data stem from a study of T cells in localized non-small cell lung cancer. Study-wide points: Paired adjacent lung recovered a median about 60 of the top 100 tumor clones. Because only a single region of the tumor was sequenced, heterogeneity remains possible. Uninvolved adjacent lung had more T cell clonality than any other tissue, topping tumor. Greater blood T cell density accompanied longer overall survival.

Looked up from germline, CDR1 is MGHDK and CDR2 is SYGVNS. CDR3 size: 14 residues. V lost 4 bases and J lost 0, with 7 bases in between. Method: immunoSEQ multiplex PCR; TCRdb's copy keeps in-frame clones and lacks some. The profile shows almost 65,000 clones, roughly nine tenths of them singletons. This clonotype originated in a woman aged 35 to 69 with stage I lung adenocarcinoma. This chain joins TRBV25-1 and TRBJ1-5; D remains unclear. Sequenced material: peripheral blood, taken before any cancer treatment. CDR3 residues: CASSVGSSNQPQHF. The CDR3 nucleotides are TGTGCCAGCAGTGTAGGGAGTAGCAATCAGCCCCAGCATTTT.